Listed below are T cell receptor beta chains from one sample, sequenced in a study of cytomegalovirus exposure and HLA in healthy donors. The protocol was immunoSEQ multiplex PCR, while the TCRdb copy is restricted to in-frame clones and leaves out a portion. The sample consists of some 120,000 clones, less than 10% of them appearing once. The sample taken for sequencing was PBMCs. These receptor sequences come from a woman aged 40 to 55 in good health and CMV-seropositive. CDR3s include the opening cysteine and the closing phenylalanine or tryptophan. A D gene is named only where the DNA matches it firmly. The size of a clone is reported for some rows only, either as once, few or many, or as a class for expanded clones.

v_gene: TRBV5-4; abundance: few; j_gene: TRBJ2-7; d_gene: TRBD1; CDR3aa: CASSRPGTGRVEQYF; CDR3nt: TGTGCCAGCAGCCGTCCTGGGACAGGGCGCGTAGAGCAGTACTTC
v_gene: TRBV6-1; abundance: .; j_gene: TRBJ2-3; d_gene: .; CDR3aa: CASRDSRSTDTQYF; CDR3nt: TGTGCCAGCAGGGATAGCAGAAGCACAGATACGCAGTATTTT
v_gene: TRBV29-1; abundance: .; j_gene: TRBJ2-7; d_gene: TRBD1; CDR3aa: CSVGQGGDYEQYF; CDR3nt: TGCAGCGTTGGACAGGGGGGGGACTACGAGCAGTACTTC
v_gene: TRBV5-1; abundance: .; j_gene: TRBJ2-3; d_gene: TRBD1; CDR3aa: CASSLTGTDTQYF; CDR3nt: TGCGCCAGCAGCCTGACAGGGACAGATACGCAGTATTTT
v_gene: TRBV5-6; abundance: few; j_gene: TRBJ2-5; d_gene: .; CDR3aa: CASSSERGQETQYF; CDR3nt: TGTGCCAGCAGCTCCGAAAGGGGGCAAGAGACCCAGTACTTC
v_gene: TRBV28; abundance: .; j_gene: TRBJ1-5; d_gene: .; CDR3aa: CASTRGGGNQPQHF; CDR3nt: TGTGCCAGCACAAGGGGGGGCGGCAATCAGCCCCAGCATTTT
v_gene: TRBV2; abundance: .; j_gene: TRBJ2-1; d_gene: .; CDR3aa: CASSEVRARSYNEQFF; CDR3nt: TGTGCCAGCAGTGAAGTAAGAGCGAGGTCCTACAATGAGCAGTTCTTC
v_gene: TRBV29-1; abundance: few; j_gene: TRBJ2-7; d_gene: TRBD1; CDR3aa: CSVVQGYEQYF; CDR3nt: TGCAGCGTTGTACAGGGGTACGAGCAGTACTTC
v_gene: TRBV6-1; abundance: few; j_gene: TRBJ1-6; d_gene: .; CDR3aa: CASSVHDSNYNSPLHF; CDR3nt: TGTGCCAGCAGTGTACACGACAGTAACTATAATTCACCCCTCCACTTT
v_gene: TRBV19; abundance: .; j_gene: TRBJ2-7; d_gene: TRBD1; CDR3aa: CASSTIGGPYEQYF; CDR3nt: TGTGCCAGTAGTACCATAGGGGGCCCCTACGAGCAGTACTTC
v_gene: TRBV30; abundance: .; j_gene: TRBJ1-2; d_gene: .; CDR3aa: CAWSALGYTF; CDR3nt: TGTGCCTGGAGTGCCTTGGGCTACACCTTC
v_gene: TRBV5-1; abundance: once; j_gene: TRBJ1-2; d_gene: .; CDR3aa: CASSFIQGVVDGYTF; CDR3nt: TGTGCCAGCAGCTTTATACAGGGAGTCGTCGATGGCTACACCTTC
v_gene: TRBV2; abundance: few; j_gene: TRBJ2-5; d_gene: .; CDR3aa: CASSEGLGTQGREQYF; CDR3nt: TGTGCCAGCAGTGAGGGCTTAGGGACTCAAGGAAGGGAGCAGTACTTC
v_gene: TRBV5-1; abundance: few; j_gene: TRBJ1-1; d_gene: TRBD1; CDR3aa: CASSLALAGTGNTEAFF; CDR3nt: TGCGCCAGCAGCTTGGCCTTGGCAGGGACAGGGAACACTGAAGCTTTCTTT
v_gene: TRBV19; abundance: .; j_gene: TRBJ2-7; d_gene: TRBD1; CDR3aa: CASSIRDRTLSYEQYF; CDR3nt: TGTGCCAGTAGCATCAGGGACAGGACCTTATCCTACGAGCAGTACTTC
v_gene: TRBV13; abundance: .; j_gene: TRBJ1-5; d_gene: TRBD1; CDR3aa: CASSFARGTGIHQPQHF; CDR3nt: TGTGCCAGCAGCTTCGCGCGGGGGACAGGGATTCATCAGCCCCAGCATTTT
v_gene: TRBV5-1; abundance: .; j_gene: TRBJ1-1; d_gene: .; CDR3aa: CASSFQRMNTEAFF; CDR3nt: TGCGCCAGCAGCTTCCAGCGGATGAACACTGAAGCTTTCTTT
v_gene: TRBV29-1; abundance: .; j_gene: TRBJ2-7; d_gene: TRBD1; CDR3aa: CSVAGRQGIRYEQYF; CDR3nt: TGCAGCGTTGCAGGCAGACAGGGGATAAGGTACGAGCAGTACTTC
v_gene: TRBV19; abundance: few; j_gene: TRBJ2-5; d_gene: .; CDR3aa: CASSIGGIPQETQYF; CDR3nt: TGTGCCAGTAGTATAGGAGGGATCCCCCAAGAGACCCAGTACTTC
v_gene: TRBV18; abundance: few; j_gene: TRBJ2-1; d_gene: TRBD1; CDR3aa: CASSPGQGNHNEQFF; CDR3nt: TGTGCCAGCTCACCAGGACAGGGAAACCACAATGAGCAGTTCTTC
v_gene: TRBV7-2; abundance: few; j_gene: TRBJ1-2; d_gene: TRBD1; CDR3aa: CASSPGQLYQTNYGYTF; CDR3nt: TGTGCCAGCAGCCCGGGACAGTTATATCAAACTAACTATGGCTACACCTTC
v_gene: TRBV6-5; abundance: few; j_gene: TRBJ2-5; d_gene: TRBD2; CDR3aa: CASSYGGGTQETQYF; CDR3nt: TGTGCCAGCAGTTACGGGGGGGGGACGCAAGAGACCCAGTACTTC
v_gene: TRBV9; abundance: .; j_gene: TRBJ2-7; d_gene: .; CDR3aa: CASSPRRQADLYYEQYF; CDR3nt: TGTGCCAGCAGCCCCAGACGACAGGCAGACCTCTACTACGAGCAGTACTTC
v_gene: TRBV5-4; abundance: .; j_gene: TRBJ1-1; d_gene: .; CDR3aa: CASSSEVTEAFF; CDR3nt: TGTGCCAGCAGCTCGGAGGTCACTGAAGCTTTCTTT
v_gene: TRBV10-3; abundance: few; j_gene: TRBJ1-1; d_gene: .; CDR3aa: CAISLTENTEAFF; CDR3nt: TGTGCCATCAGCCTCACAGAGAACACTGAAGCTTTCTTT
v_gene: TRBV18; abundance: .; j_gene: TRBJ1-1; d_gene: .; CDR3aa: CASSPQTGGGISESEAFF; CDR3nt: TGTGCCAGCTCACCACAAACGGGGGGCGGAATTAGCGAGTCTGAAGCTTTCTTT
v_gene: TRBV6-6; abundance: .; j_gene: TRBJ1-4; d_gene: .; CDR3aa: CASSVRGEGGNEKLFF; CDR3nt: TGTGCCAGCAGTGTCCGTGGGGAGGGGGGTAATGAAAAACTGTTTTTT
v_gene: TRBV2; abundance: few; j_gene: TRBJ1-5; d_gene: .; CDR3aa: CASSVQGKLQPQHF; CDR3nt: TGTGCCAGCAGTGTCCAGGGGAAGCTCCAGCCCCAGCATTTT